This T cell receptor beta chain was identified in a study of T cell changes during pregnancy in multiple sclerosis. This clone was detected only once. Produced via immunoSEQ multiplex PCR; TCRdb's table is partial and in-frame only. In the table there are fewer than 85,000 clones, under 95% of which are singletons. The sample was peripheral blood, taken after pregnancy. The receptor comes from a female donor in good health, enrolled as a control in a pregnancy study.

Written as DNA, the CDR3 is TGTGCCAGCAGTTACGGGGACAGCCAAGAGACCCAGTACTTC. It encodes CASSYGDSQETQYF. The rearrangement links TRBV6-6 to TRBJ2-5, with 7 bases matching TRBD1. CDR1 MNHNY and CDR2 SVGAGI come from the germline V gene (reference sequence). The CDR3 consists of 14 residues. The V and J ends lost 2 bases and 1 base, in that order; junction bases with no gene match: 1.